A single sample gave rise to the 31 T cell receptor beta chains below, sequenced in a study of blood T cell repertoires in COVID-19. Sequenced by immunoSEQ multiplex PCR; TCRdb stores in-frame clones only, minus some. The table includes some 40,000 clones, roughly nine tenths detected once. Sequenced: peripheral blood. The receptors come from a man between 45 and 60 years old with COVID-19, enrolled during active disease.

The chain joins TRBV6-2 or TRBV6-3 to TRBJ2-5, with D perhaps matching TRBD2 (5 bases). This CDR3 region has 16 residues. V shed 2 bases and J shed 2 bases, with 15 bases lying between them. The V gene's germline CDR1 is MNHEY and CDR2 SVGEGT. CDR3 DNA: TGTGCCAGCAGTTACGTTCCGGGATGGGCACAAGAGACCCAGTACTTC. As protein: CASSYVPGWAQETQYF.

This chain connects TRBV4-2 to TRBJ2-5; 11 nucleotides match TRBD2. The CDR3 is made up of 18 amino acids. V dropped 0 bases and J dropped 5; count of bases not matched to a gene: 11. CDR1 and CDR2 (germline): LGHNA, YNFKEQ. The CDR3 sequence is CASSQDSLAGGGFETQYF. CDR3 DNA sequence: TGTGCCAGCAGCCAAGATAGTTTAGCGGGAGGGGGGTTTGAGACCCAGTACTTC.

The V gene is TRBV7-2, the J gene TRBJ2-2, with TRBD2 matching 10 bases. CDR1 is SGHTA and CDR2 is FQGNSA in the germline V gene. This CDR3 has 17 amino acids. V shed 1 base, J shed 7 bases, and the junction held 9 bases outside the gene matches. CDR3 residues: CASSLGQAGGPGGELFF. CDR3 nucleotides: TGTGCCAGCAGCTTAGGGCAAGCGGGAGGGCCCGGCGGGGAGCTGTTTTTT.

This clone is a singleton in its sample. The genes are TRBV15 and TRBJ2-7, with a weak D call TRBD1 (6 bases). Germline assignment: CDR1 LNHNV and CDR2 YYDKDF (reference sequence). V lost 0 bases to trimming and J lost 6 bases, with 9 bases between them. The CDR3 length is 13 residues. This chain's CDR3 is CATSRDMGAEQYF. The CDR3 coding sequence is TGTGCCACCAGCAGAGATATGGGGGCCGAGCAGTACTTC.

This clone was counted a few times. This sequence joins TRBV7-2 and TRBJ2-1; 12 nucleotides agree with TRBD2. Unmatched junction bases numbered 6, after V lost 4 bases and J lost 2 bases. Germline CDR1 reads SGHTA; CDR2 reads FQGNSA. The CDR3 length is 17 residues. CDR3 loop: CASSSGTSGPAYNEQFF. For the CDR3, the DNA is TGTGCCAGCAGCTCCGGGACTAGCGGGCCCGCCTACAATGAGCAGTTCTTC.

V and J are TRBV10-3 and TRBJ2-6, with a possible D match to TRBD1 (5 bases). Germline CDR1 and CDR2: ENHRY and SYGVKD. The CDR3 totals 18 residues. Trimming stripped 4 bases from V and 1 base from J, with 17 bases between. The CDR3 DNA reads TGTGCCATCAGTGGTAGATACGAGCAGGGATCTGGGGCCAACGTCCTGACTTTC. Translated, it gives CAISGRYEQGSGANVLTF.

V usage is TRBV19 and J usage is TRBJ1-1; D is undetermined. The V gene lost 4 bases and the J gene lost 4 bases, with 7 bases spanning the gap. CDR1 and CDR2 (germline): LNHDA, SQIVND (reference sequence). This CDR3 has 12 residues. The CDR3 region is CASSTGFTEAFF. The DNA of the CDR3 is TGTGCCAGTAGTACGGGGTTCACTGAAGCTTTCTTT.

The chain carries TRBV5-1 and TRBJ2-1; 9 bases map to TRBD1. Germline assignment: CDR1 SGHRS and CDR2 YFSETQ. V shed 2 bases, J shed 1 base, and the junction held 7 bases outside the gene matches. The CDR3 is 17 residues long. As DNA, the CDR3 is TGCGCCAGCAGCTTCACAGGGGGCACTGGATCCTACAATGAGCAGTTCTTC. Translation gives CASSFTGGTGSYNEQFF.

The chain employs TRBV19 and TRBJ2-7; TRBD1 matches at 8 bases. There are 14 residues in the CDR3. Germline V gene sequence: CDR1 LNHDA, CDR2 SQIVND (reference sequence). Trimming cost V 7 bases and J 4 bases; bases outside gene matches: 9. The CDR3 spells CASKGQGAAYEQYF. CDR3 coding DNA: TGTGCCAGTAAGGGGCAGGGGGCGGCGTACGAGCAGTACTTC.

This chain joins TRBV5-1 and TRBJ1-3; tentatively, D is TRBD1 (6 bases). CDR1 SGHRS and CDR2 YFSETQ come from the germline V gene. This CDR3 spans 13 amino acids. Deletions cut 4 bases from V and 3 bases from J, with 8 bases between. This CDR3 reads CASSVDSGNTIYF. The CDR3 DNA is TGCGCCAGCAGCGTGGACAGTGGAAACACCATATATTTT.

This chain links TRBV5-6 with TRBJ2-5; the D gene is possibly TRBD2 (5 bases). The CDR3 runs 17 residues. CDR1 is SGHDT and CDR2 is YYEEEE in the germline V gene. V was trimmed by 4 bases and J by 3 bases, leaving 22 bases between them. CDR3 nucleotides: TGTGCCAGCAGCCGTGCGCCGGGATTCTCTAAGAAAGAGACCCAGTACTTC. Its translation: CASSRAPGFSKKETQYF.

The rearrangement links TRBV28 to TRBJ2-1, with 8 bases matching TRBD2. In germline, CDR1 is MDHEN, CDR2 SYDVKM. After removal of 2 bases from V and 3 bases from J, the junction contained 3 bases not matched to a gene. The CDR3 spans 15 residues. The CDR3 protein is CASSLISGSYNEQFF. The CDR3 DNA reads as TGTGCCAGCAGTTTAATCAGCGGGAGCTACAATGAGCAGTTCTTC.

The CDR3 sequence is CASRKTGYYEQYF. The CDR3 DNA sequence: TGTGCCAGCAGAAAAACAGGGTACTACGAGCAGTACTTC. The rearrangement uses TRBV27 and TRBJ2-7; TRBD1 might be the D (6 bases). The CDR3 runs to 13 residues. Germline CDR1 MNHEY, CDR2 SMNVEV (reference sequence). Deletions cut 6 bases from V and 3 bases from J, with 12 bases between.

V usage is TRBV4-3 and J usage is TRBJ1-4; 7 positions agree with TRBD1. Germline V gives CDR1 LGHNA, CDR2 YSLEER. The CDR3 loop spans 17 amino acids. Trimming cost V 0 bases and J 7 bases; bases outside gene matches: 11. The chain's CDR3 is CASSQDPPGTAFEKLFF. DNA of the CDR3: TGCGCCAGCAGCCAAGATCCACCAGGGACAGCATTTGAAAAACTGTTTTTT.

This clone was counted between two and nine times. The CDR3 DNA sequence: TGTGCCAGCAGCCCCAGGGATCAGCCCCAGCATTTT. Residues: CASSPRDQPQHF. The chain employs TRBV7-3 and TRBJ1-5; the D gene is possibly TRBD1 (5 bases). From germline, CDR1 is SGHTA and CDR2 FQGTGA. Trimming removed 5 bases at V and 5 bases at J, with 7 bases between. The CDR3 has 12 residues.

The CDR3 is CSVWPYNEQFF. The CDR3 nucleotides read TGCAGCGTTTGGCCGTACAATGAGCAGTTCTTC. This rearrangement joins TRBV29-1 to TRBJ2-1, with D unresolved. The CDR3 has 11 residues. Looked up from germline, CDR1 is SQVTM and CDR2 is ANQGSEA. Trimming took off 5 bases at V and 4 bases at J, with 6 bases between the two ends.

The genes are TRBV9 and TRBJ2-4, with 9 bases identical to TRBD2. This CDR3 contains 14 residues. Unmatched junction bases numbered 8, after V lost 4 bases and J lost 9 bases. Germline-derived CDR1 and CDR2 are SGDLS and YYNGEE. The CDR3 DNA reads TGTGCCAGCAGCCTCCGAGCGGGAGGAAGCATTCAGTACTTC. Translation gives CASSLRAGGSIQYF. Drawing the rest from reference TRBV9 and TRBJ2-4, the complete variable domain is DSGVTQTPKHLITATGQRVTLRCSPRSGDLSVYWYQQSLDQGLQFLIQYYNGEERAKGNILERFSAQQFPDLHSELNLSSLELGDSALYFCASSLRAGGSIQYFGAGTRLSVL.

This clone was counted once. V is TRBV7-9 and J is TRBJ1-5, with 10 positions matching TRBD1. J was trimmed by 5 bases and V by 5 bases; bases with no gene match: 3. This CDR3 spans 14 amino acids. Germline V lookup: CDR1 SEHNR, CDR2 FQNEAQ (reference sequence). The CDR3 DNA reads TGTGCCAGCAGCGCCGGACAGGGGGATCAGCCCCAGCATTTT. As protein: CASSAGQGDQPQHF.

This clone was observed a handful of times. The chain uses TRBV7-2 and TRBJ1-2, with 9 bases lining up with TRBD1. V trimming: 4 bases; J trimming: 8 bases; junction bases outside the gene matches: 8. The CDR3 sequence is 14 residues long. Looked up from germline, CDR1 is SGHTA and CDR2 is FQGNSA. CDR3 nucleotides: TGTGCCAGCAGCTACAGGGGGCGAAGTGGGGGCTACACCTTC. It is translated as CASSYRGRSGGYTF.

The chain has TRBV2 and TRBJ2-7; D may be TRBD1 (6 bases). CDR1 and CDR2 from the germline V gene are SNHLY and FYNNEI. The ends were cut back, 4 bases at V and 2 bases at J, with 12 bases in the middle. CDR3 size: 14 residues. The CDR3 region has the DNA TGTGCCAGCAGTGTAGGGGCAGGGGCCTACGAGCAGTACTTC. Translation: CASSVGAGAYEQYF.

The V gene is TRBV5-1, the J gene TRBJ1-5; TRBD1 matches at 7 bases. Germline CDR1 reads SGHRS; CDR2 reads YFSETQ. With 4 bases clipped from V and 6 bases from J, the junction kept 10 bases outside the gene matches. The CDR3 is made up of 15 amino acids. The DNA of the CDR3 is TGCGCCAGCAGCCCTACTGACAGGGTGGGTCAGCCCCAGCATTTT. Protein sequence: CASSPTDRVGQPQHF. The complete variable domain, with remaining parts taken from reference TRBV5-1 and TRBJ1-5, reads KAGVTQTPRYLIKTRGQQVTLSCSPISGHRSVSWYQQTPGQGLQFLFEYFSETQRNKGNFPGRFSGRQFSNSRSEMNVSTLELGDSALYLCASSPTDRVGQPQHFGDGTRLSIL.

This chain joins TRBV7-3 and TRBJ2-5; tentatively, D is TRBD1 (6 bases). Trimming stripped 1 base from V and 4 bases from J, with 13 bases between. The CDR3 covers 15 residues. The germline gives CDR1 SGHTA, CDR2 FQGTGA. The CDR3 is CASSLKDSHRETQYF. CDR3 bases: TGTGCCAGCAGCTTAAAGGACAGCCACCGAGAGACCCAGTACTTC.

V usage is TRBV5-1 and J usage is TRBJ1-1; TRBD1 might be the D (6 bases). The CDR3 extends over 15 amino acids. V lost 4 bases and J lost 1, with 14 bases in between. From germline, CDR1 is SGHRS and CDR2 YFSETQ. CDR3 DNA: TGCGCCAGCAGCCCTTCCCCGACAGGGAACACTGAAGCTTTCTTT. Its protein product is CASSPSPTGNTEAFF.

This clone was observed a few times. V is TRBV9 and J is TRBJ1-2, with a tentative D call TRBD1 (6 bases). Germline-derived CDR1 and CDR2 are SGDLS and YYNGEE. There are 16 residues in the CDR3. Deletions cut 0 bases from V and 7 bases from J, with 19 bases between. The CDR3 nucleotides are TGTGCCAGCAGCGTAGTAAGTAAAGGGACAAGGAGTGGCTACACCTTC. This gives the protein CASSVVSKGTRSGYTF.

The chain recombines TRBV7-9 with TRBJ2-7; possible D gene TRBD1, 5 bases. V was clipped by 5 bases and J by 4 bases, with 6 bases between them. This CDR3 region has 11 residues. Per germline, CDR1 SEHNR and CDR2 FQNEAQ (reference sequence). The DNA of the CDR3 is TGTGCCAGCAGCCGACAGTACGAGCAGTACTTC. It codes for CASSRQYEQYF.

In nucleotides, the CDR3 is TGTGCCAGCAGCGTGGGACAGGGGTACAATGAGCAGTTCTTC. Its translation is CASSVGQGYNEQFF. V gene TRBV5-6 combines with J gene TRBJ2-1; 10 nucleotides agree with TRBD1. The CDR3 extends over 14 amino acids. V lost 4 bases, J lost 4 bases, and 2 bases stayed unmatched. Germline assignment: CDR1 SGHDT and CDR2 YYEEEE.

The chain is built from TRBV5-3 and TRBJ2-3, with D perhaps matching TRBD1 (6 bases). TRBV5-3 is marked as an open reading frame, function uncertain. V lost 7 bases to trimming and J lost 0 bases, with 15 bases between them. This CDR3 is built from 15 residues. The CDR3 nucleotides read TGTGCCAGACGGCCCCGGACAGCCAGCACAGATACGCAGTATTTT. Its translation is CARRPRTASTDTQYF.

V is TRBV15 and J is TRBJ1-2, with D tentatively TRBD1 (5 bases). CDR3 length: 15 residues. V was trimmed by 4 bases and J by 0 bases, leaving 12 bases between them. Germline values: CDR1 LNHNV, CDR2 YYDKDF (reference sequence). The CDR3 DNA reads TGTGCCACCAGCACCAGGACACCAGCTAACTATGGCTACACCTTC. It specifies CATSTRTPANYGYTF.

V and J are TRBV6-5 and TRBJ1-1; D call uncertain. Deletions cut 4 bases from V and 2 bases from J, with 14 bases between. CDR3 length: 15 residues. Germline V gene data show CDR1 as MNHEY and CDR2 as SVGAGI. The CDR3 spells CASSLGSGANTEAFF. The CDR3 nucleotides read TGTGCCAGCAGTTTGGGTTCGGGAGCAAACACTGAAGCTTTCTTT.

The rearrangement uses TRBV19 and TRBJ2-3; TRBD1 matches at 7 bases. V lost 0 bases and J lost 0; bases outside the gene matches: 9. The CDR3 is 18 amino acids. Germline assignment: CDR1 LNHDA and CDR2 SQIVND (reference sequence). This CDR3 reads CASSIDLTGTESTDTQYF. As DNA, the CDR3 is TGTGCCAGTAGTATAGACCTGACCGGGACAGAAAGCACAGATACGCAGTATTTT.

The genes are TRBV6-2 or TRBV6-3 and TRBJ2-7; the match to TRBD2 covers 13 bases. V dropped 5 bases and J dropped 2; count of bases not matched to a gene: 18. The CDR3 spans 20 residues. Germline V gene lookup returns CDR1 MNHEY and CDR2 SVGEGT. The DNA for the CDR3 is TGTGCCAGCAGTACGACCCGTGGCCCGGGACTAGCGGGACGTGCCTACGAGCAGTACTTC. Protein product: CASSTTRGPGLAGRAYEQYF.